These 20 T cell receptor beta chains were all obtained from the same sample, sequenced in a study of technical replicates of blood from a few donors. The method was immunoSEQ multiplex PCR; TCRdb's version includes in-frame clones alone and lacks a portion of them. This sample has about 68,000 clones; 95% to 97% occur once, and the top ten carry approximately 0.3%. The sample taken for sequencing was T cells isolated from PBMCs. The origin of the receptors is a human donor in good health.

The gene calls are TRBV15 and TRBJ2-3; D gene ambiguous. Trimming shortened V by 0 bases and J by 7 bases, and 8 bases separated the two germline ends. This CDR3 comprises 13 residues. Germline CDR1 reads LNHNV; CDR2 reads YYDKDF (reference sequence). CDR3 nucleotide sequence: TGTGCCACCAGCAGAGATCCCCCAAATACGCAGTATTTT. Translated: CATSRDPPNTQYF.

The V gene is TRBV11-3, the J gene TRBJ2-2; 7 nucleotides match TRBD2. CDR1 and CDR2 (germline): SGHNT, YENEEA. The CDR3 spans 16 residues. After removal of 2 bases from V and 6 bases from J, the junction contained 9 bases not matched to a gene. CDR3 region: CASSLFLLAGAGELFF. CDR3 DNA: TGTGCCAGCAGCTTATTCCTATTGGCGGGAGCCGGGGAGCTGTTTTTT. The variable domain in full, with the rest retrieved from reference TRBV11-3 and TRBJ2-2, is EAGVVQSPRYKIIEKKQPVAFWCNPISGHNTLYWYLQNLGQGPELLIRYENEEAVDDSQLPKDRFSAERLKGVDSTLKIQPAELGDSAVYLCASSLFLLAGAGELFFGEGSRLTVL.

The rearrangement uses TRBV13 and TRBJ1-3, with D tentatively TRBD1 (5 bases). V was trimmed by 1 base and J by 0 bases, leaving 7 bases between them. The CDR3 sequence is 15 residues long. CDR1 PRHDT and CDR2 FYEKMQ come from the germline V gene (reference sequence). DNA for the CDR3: TGTGCCAGCAGCTTAGTCAGGGCCTCTGGAAACACCATATATTTT. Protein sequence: CASSLVRASGNTIYF.

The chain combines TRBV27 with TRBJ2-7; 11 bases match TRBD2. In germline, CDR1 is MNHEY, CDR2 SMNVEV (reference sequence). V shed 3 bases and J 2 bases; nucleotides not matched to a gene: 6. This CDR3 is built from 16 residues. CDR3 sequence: CASSFLLAGGTYEQYF. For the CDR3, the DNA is TGTGCCAGCAGTTTCCTCCTAGCGGGGGGAACCTACGAGCAGTACTTC.

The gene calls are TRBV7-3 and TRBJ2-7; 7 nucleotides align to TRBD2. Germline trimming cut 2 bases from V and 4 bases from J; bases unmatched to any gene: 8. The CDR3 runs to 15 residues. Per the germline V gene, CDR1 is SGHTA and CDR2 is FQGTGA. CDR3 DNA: TGTGCCAGCAGCTTATTTGGGGGGGGTTTATACGAGCAGTACTTC. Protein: CASSLFGGGLYEQYF.

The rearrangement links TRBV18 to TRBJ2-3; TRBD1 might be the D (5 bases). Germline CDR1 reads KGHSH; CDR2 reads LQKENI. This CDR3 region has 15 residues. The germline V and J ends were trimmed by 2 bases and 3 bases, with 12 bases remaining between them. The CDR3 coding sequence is TGTGCCAGCTCACCAGGTATAGGGGTGACAGATACGCAGTATTTT. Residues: CASSPGIGVTDTQYF.

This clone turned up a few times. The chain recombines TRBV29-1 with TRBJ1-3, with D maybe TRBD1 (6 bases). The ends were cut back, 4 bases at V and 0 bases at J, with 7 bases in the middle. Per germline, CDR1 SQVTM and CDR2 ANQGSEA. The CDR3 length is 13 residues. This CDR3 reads CSVGDNSGNTIYF. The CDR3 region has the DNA TGCAGCGTTGGGGACAACTCTGGAAACACCATATATTTT.

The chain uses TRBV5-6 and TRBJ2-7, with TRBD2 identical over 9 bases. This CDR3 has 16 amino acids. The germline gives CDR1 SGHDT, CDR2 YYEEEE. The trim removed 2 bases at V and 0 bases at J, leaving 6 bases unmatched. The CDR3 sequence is CASSLGAGGHSYEQYF. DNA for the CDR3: TGTGCCAGCAGCTTAGGTGCGGGAGGGCACTCCTACGAGCAGTACTTC.

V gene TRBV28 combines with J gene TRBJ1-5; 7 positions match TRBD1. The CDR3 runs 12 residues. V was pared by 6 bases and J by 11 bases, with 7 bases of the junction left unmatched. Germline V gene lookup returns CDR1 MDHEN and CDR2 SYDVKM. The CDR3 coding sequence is TGTGCCAGCAGCTCAGGGGGGTGGACCCAGCATTTT. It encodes CASSSGGWTQHF.

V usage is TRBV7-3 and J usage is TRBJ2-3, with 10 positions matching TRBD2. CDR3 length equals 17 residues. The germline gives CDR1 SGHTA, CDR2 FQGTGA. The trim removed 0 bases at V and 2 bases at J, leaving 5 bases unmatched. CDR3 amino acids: CASSLTVAGGHTDTQYF. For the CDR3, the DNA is TGTGCCAGCAGCTTAACGGTAGCGGGAGGACACACAGATACGCAGTATTTT.

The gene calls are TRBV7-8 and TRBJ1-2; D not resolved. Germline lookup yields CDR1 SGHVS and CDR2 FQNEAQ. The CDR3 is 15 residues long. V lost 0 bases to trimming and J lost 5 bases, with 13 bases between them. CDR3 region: CASSLARDIRYGYTF. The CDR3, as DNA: TGTGCCAGCAGCTTAGCGCGAGACATAAGATATGGCTACACCTTC.

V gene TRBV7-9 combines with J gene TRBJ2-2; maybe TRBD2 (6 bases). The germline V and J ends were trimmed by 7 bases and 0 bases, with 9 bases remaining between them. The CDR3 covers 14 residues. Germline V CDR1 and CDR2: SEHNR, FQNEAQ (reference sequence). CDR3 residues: CASIAVANTGELFF. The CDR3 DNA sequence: TGTGCCAGCATAGCGGTGGCGAACACCGGGGAGCTGTTTTTT.

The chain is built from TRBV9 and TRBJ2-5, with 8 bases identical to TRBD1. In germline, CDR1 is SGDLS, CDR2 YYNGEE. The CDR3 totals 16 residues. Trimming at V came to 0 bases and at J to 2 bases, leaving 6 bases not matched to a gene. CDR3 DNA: TGTGCCAGCAGCGTAGTAGGAGGACAGGGACAAGAGACCCAGTACTTC. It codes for CASSVVGGQGQETQYF. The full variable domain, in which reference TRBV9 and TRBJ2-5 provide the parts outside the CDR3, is DSGVTQTPKHLITATGQRVTLRCSPRSGDLSVYWYQQSLDQGLQFLIQYYNGEERAKGNILERFSAQQFPDLHSELNLSSLELGDSALYFCASSVVGGQGQETQYFGPGTRLLVL.

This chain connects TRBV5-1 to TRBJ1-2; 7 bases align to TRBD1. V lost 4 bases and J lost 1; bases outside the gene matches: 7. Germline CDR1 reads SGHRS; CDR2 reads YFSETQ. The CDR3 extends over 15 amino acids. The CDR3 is CASSHRTGLNYGYTF. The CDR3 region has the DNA TGCGCCAGCAGCCACCGGACAGGACTTAACTATGGCTACACCTTC.

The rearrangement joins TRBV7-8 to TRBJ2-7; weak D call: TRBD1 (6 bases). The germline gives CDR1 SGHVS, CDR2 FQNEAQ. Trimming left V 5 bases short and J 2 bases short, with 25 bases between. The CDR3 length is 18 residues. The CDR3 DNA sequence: TGTGCCAGCAGCCACCCGGTCGGGGACACCAATAACCCCTACGAGCAGTACTTC. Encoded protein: CASSHPVGDTNNPYEQYF.

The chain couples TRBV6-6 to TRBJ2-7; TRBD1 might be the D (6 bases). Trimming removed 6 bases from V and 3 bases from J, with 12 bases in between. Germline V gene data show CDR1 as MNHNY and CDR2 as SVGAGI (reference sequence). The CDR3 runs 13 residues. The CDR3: CASSPGQYYEQYF. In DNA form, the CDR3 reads TGTGCCAGCAGCCCCGGACAGTACTACGAGCAGTACTTC.

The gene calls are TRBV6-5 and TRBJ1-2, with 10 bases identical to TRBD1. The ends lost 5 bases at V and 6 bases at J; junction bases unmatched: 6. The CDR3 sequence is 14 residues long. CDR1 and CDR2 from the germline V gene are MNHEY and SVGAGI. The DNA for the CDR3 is TGTGCCAGCAGTGGACAGGGGGATGGAAATGGCTACACCTTC. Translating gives CASSGQGDGNGYTF.

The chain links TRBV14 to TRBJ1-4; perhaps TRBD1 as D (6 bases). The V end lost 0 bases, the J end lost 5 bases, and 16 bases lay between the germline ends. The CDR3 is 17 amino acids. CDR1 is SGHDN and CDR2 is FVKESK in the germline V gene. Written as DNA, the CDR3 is TGTGCCAGCAGCCAAGATCTTGGAACAGGGAAAAATGAAAAACTGTTTTTT. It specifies CASSQDLGTGKNEKLFF.

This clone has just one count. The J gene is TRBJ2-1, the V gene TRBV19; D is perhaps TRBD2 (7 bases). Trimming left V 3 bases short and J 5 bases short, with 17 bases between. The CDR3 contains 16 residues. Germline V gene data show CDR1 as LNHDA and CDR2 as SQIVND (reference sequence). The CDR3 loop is CASSIITGRGDNEQFF. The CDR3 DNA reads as TGTGCCAGTAGTATTATCACAGGGAGGGGAGACAATGAGCAGTTCTTC.

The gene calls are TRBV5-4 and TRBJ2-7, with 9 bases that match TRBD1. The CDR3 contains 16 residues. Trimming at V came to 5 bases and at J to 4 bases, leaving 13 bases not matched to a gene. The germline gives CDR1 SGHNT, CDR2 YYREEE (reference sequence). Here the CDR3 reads CASSSKGQGFIYEQYF. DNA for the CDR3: TGTGCCAGCAGTTCTAAGGGACAGGGATTCATTTACGAGCAGTACTTC.